The 10 T cell receptor beta chains listed next were all sequenced from one sample in a study of control samples from healthy donors and cancer patients. Clones were read by immunoSEQ multiplex PCR, and TCRdb kept only the in-frame ones, dropping some. This table has some 150,000 clones, about 89% appearing once. The specimen sequenced was blood. Source of these receptors: a man aged 25 to 40 in good health.

This chain joins TRBV4-1 and TRBJ2-7, with 7 bases that match TRBD1. Germline V gene lookup returns CDR1 MGHRA and CDR2 YSYEKL. CDR3 length: 13 residues. Losses at the gene ends were 1 base for V and 3 bases for J; bases not matched to a gene: 0. The DNA for the CDR3 is TGCGCCAGCAGCCAAGGGGACAGCTACGAGCAGTACTTC. It specifies CASSQGDSYEQYF.

The chain has TRBV9 and TRBJ2-1; tentatively, D is TRBD1 or TRBD2 (5 bases each). Trimming removed 4 bases from V and 4 bases from J, with 9 bases in between. Germline-derived CDR1 and CDR2 are SGDLS and YYNGEE. The CDR3 totals 13 residues. CDR3 region: CASSLGEYNEQFF. The CDR3 DNA sequence: TGTGCCAGCAGCCTGGGGGAGTACAATGAGCAGTTCTTC.

The chain carries TRBV24-1 and TRBJ2-3, with D unclear. Germline V gene lookup returns CDR1 KGHDR and CDR2 SFDVKD. V shed 7 bases and J shed 0 bases, with 13 bases lying between them. This CDR3 is 15 amino acids long. Here the CDR3 DNA reads TGTGCCACCAGCTCGGCAAGATATAGCACAGATACGCAGTATTTT. This translates into CATSSARYSTDTQYF.

The chain is built from TRBV20-1 and TRBJ2-5; D is ambiguous. Per the germline V gene, CDR1 is DFQATT and CDR2 is SNEGSKA (reference sequence). This CDR3 region has 11 residues. Trimming pared 2 bases from V and 4 bases from J, leaving 5 bases between. DNA of the CDR3: TGCAGTGCTAGAAGGCCAGAGACCCAGTACTTC. It yields the protein CSARRPETQYF.

This clone was detected a few times. This chain joins TRBV19 and TRBJ2-7, with 7 nucleotides matching TRBD1. Trimming took 5 bases from V and 3 from J; bases not matched to a gene: 10. The CDR3 sequence is 15 residues long. Looked up from germline, CDR1 is LNHDA and CDR2 is SQIVND (reference sequence). CDR3 sequence reads: CASSEEGGYDYEQYF. The DNA of the CDR3 is TGTGCCAGTAGTGAGGAAGGGGGCTATGACTACGAGCAGTACTTC.

The gene calls are TRBV6-1 and TRBJ2-2, with D uncertain. V lost 2 bases and J lost 4, with 5 bases in between. The CDR3 runs 13 residues. Germline-derived CDR1 and CDR2 are MNHNS and SASEGT. The CDR3 nucleotides are TGTGCCAGCAGTGAATCCAGCACCGGGGAGCTGTTTTTT. Translation: CASSESSTGELFF.

The chain links TRBV5-6 to TRBJ1-3; possibly TRBD1 for D (5 bases). With 3 bases removed from V and 2 bases from J, the gap between germline ends came to 12 bases. This CDR3 spans 15 amino acids. Germline V lookup: CDR1 SGHDT, CDR2 YYEEEE. The CDR3 nucleotides read TGTGCCAGCAGCTGGGGCCTACTTCCTGGAAACACCATATATTTT. It codes for CASSWGLLPGNTIYF.

The chain carries TRBV9 and TRBJ2-3; 7 bases map to TRBD2. V shed 2 bases, J shed 6 bases, and the junction held 9 bases outside the gene matches. The CDR3 consists of 15 residues. Per germline, CDR1 SGDLS and CDR2 YYNGEE. In DNA form, the CDR3 reads TGTGCCAGCAGCGTTGGGGGAGGGCGAGGGGATACGCAGTATTTT. It is translated as CASSVGGGRGDTQYF.

This sequence joins TRBV6-5 and TRBJ2-1; maybe TRBD2 (7 bases). The V gene lost 0 bases and the J gene lost 15 bases, with 18 bases spanning the gap. CDR1 and CDR2 from the germline V gene are MNHEY and SVGAGI. The CDR3 has 14 residues. The CDR3 loop reads CASSYSISGGHRFF. The CDR3, as DNA: TGTGCCAGCAGTTACTCGATATCCGGGGGGCATCGGTTCTTC.

This clone was detected only a few times. The chain couples TRBV7-8 to TRBJ2-1; TRBD1 aligns across 9 bases. With 4 bases clipped from V and 7 bases from J, the junction kept 8 bases outside the gene matches. The CDR3 runs 15 residues. Germline CDR1 reads SGHVS; CDR2 reads FQNEAQ. CDR3 in amino acids: CASSSTGTGINEQFF. The CDR3 nucleotides read TGTGCCAGCAGCTCAACCGGGACAGGGATAAATGAGCAGTTCTTC.